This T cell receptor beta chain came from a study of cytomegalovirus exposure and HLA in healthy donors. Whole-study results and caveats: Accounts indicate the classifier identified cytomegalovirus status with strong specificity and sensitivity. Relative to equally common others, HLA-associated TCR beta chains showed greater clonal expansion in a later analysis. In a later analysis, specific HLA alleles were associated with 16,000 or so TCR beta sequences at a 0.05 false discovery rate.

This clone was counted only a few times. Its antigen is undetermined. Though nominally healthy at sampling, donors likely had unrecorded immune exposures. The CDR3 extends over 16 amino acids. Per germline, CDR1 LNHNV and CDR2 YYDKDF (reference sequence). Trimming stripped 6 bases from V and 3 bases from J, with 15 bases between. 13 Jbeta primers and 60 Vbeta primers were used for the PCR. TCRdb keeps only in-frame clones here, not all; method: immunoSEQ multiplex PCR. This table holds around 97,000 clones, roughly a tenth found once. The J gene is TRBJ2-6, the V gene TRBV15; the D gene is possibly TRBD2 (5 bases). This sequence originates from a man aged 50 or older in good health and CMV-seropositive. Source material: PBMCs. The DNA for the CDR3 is TGTGCCACCAGAAGGACGGGGAGTGGTGGGGCCAACGTCCTGACTTTC. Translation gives CATRRTGSGGANVLTF.